The entry below gives a single T cell receptor (beta chain) sequence along with its context. What it binds is unknown. This sample is drawn from a study of T-cell reconstitution after alpha-beta-depleted transplantation in children. Findings and limits, study-wide: Several hundred expanded graft clones reportedly gave rise to the alpha-beta T cells present about two months after transplant. Newly made T cells mostly supplied T-cell counts and diversity one year after transplant.

Researchers prepared the TCRbeta library using unique molecular identifiers, the study reports. TCRdb redid the calling of the PCR reads with MiXCR, one entry per CDR3 protein. The sample includes approximately 230,000 distinct CDR3 sequences, under 30% of them seen just once. The germline V gene encodes CDR1 SGHTA and CDR2 FQGNSA. The CDR3 is made up of 14 amino acids. Trimming removed 0 bases from V and 9 bases from J, with 12 bases in between. This material consisted of PBMCs, mostly from graft donor cells, taken 360 days after TCRalphabeta/CD19-depleted stem cell transplant. This receptor was taken from a female patient aged 2-10 years who had a stem cell transplant for congenital amegakaryocytic thrombocytopenia, so the T cells may come from the graft donor. The chain employs TRBV7-2 and TRBJ2-1; maybe TRBD1 (5 bases). CDR3 DNA sequence: TGTGCCAGCAGCTTAGCCGGCAGGGCTAGTGAGCAGTTCTTC. It codes for CASSLAGRASEQFF.